This T cell receptor beta chain was identified during a study of a mutant IDH1 vaccine in newly diagnosed glioma. Study at large: Following radiotherapy alone, or alongside temozolomide cycles, vaccination was started after an interval of 4-6 weeks.

The germline V and J ends were trimmed by 2 bases and 1 base, with 7 bases remaining between them. CDR1 and CDR2 (germline): SGHTA, FQGTGA. CDR3 size: 14 residues. Comments on this clone: As yet, its antigen is unknown.

TCRdb's copy holds only in-frame clones and misses some; the assay was immunoSEQ multiplex PCR. Of tens of thousands of clones in the sample, 75% to 90% were seen once. The time point: week 23, last vaccination. Topical imiquimod accompanied each vaccine dose, which consisted of 300 ug of mutant IDH1 20-mer peptide. This specimen was PBMCs, taken from a glioma patient whose treatment included an IDH1 peptide vaccine. This clonotype originated in a middle-aged man with glioma. V gene TRBV7-3 combines with J gene TRBJ2-3; D ambiguous. In nucleotides, the CDR3 is TGTGCCAGCAGCTTACGGCAGGGCACAGATACGCAGTATTTT. The encoded protein is CASSLRQGTDTQYF. Full variable domain (rest looked up from reference TRBV7-3 and TRBJ2-3): GAGVSQTPSNKVTEKGKYVELRCDPISGHTALYWYRQSLGQGPEFLIYFQGTGAADDSGLPNDRFFAVRPEGSVSTLKIQRTERGDSAVYLCASSLRQGTDTQYFGPGTRLTVL.